The 26 T cell receptor beta chains below all came from one sample that was sequenced in a study of blood T cells in healthy people across ages (dated by TCRdb to between 2015 and 2017). The library was built by means of 5' RACE. Sequencing was performed on an Illumina HiSeq 2500. A second about 7 to 12 cycle PCR used a sample-barcoded 5' primer and a J-beta primer mix. Using fastp trimming at Q25 and MiXCR clonotype assembly, TCRdb reanalyzed the public sequencing data and kept in-frame beta chains. Under each unique CDR3 protein, matching rows form one entry showing the most common genes and DNA. Across this sample there are around 1,500,000 distinct CDR3 sequences, with approximately 30% seen only once. 7.7% of the sample belongs to the ten largest clones. Specimen: blood. The receptors here all came from a woman aged 25 to 45 in good health.

This clonotype came up a few times. The chain employs TRBV14 and TRBJ1-4; D remains ambiguous. Trimming took 0 bases from V and 7 from J, leaving 18 bases between them. CDR3 size: 17 residues. The germline CDR1 and CDR2 sequences are SGHDN and FVKESK. CDR3 coding DNA: TGTGCCAGCAGCCAAGATGCGGCGGCTTCGACTGGTGAAAAACTGTTTTTT. Residues: CASSQDAAASTGEKLFF. The full variable domain, with the rest looked up from reference TRBV14 and TRBJ1-4, is EAGVTQFPSHSVIEKGQTVTLRCDPISGHDNLYWYRRVMGKEIKFLLHFVKESKQDESGMPNNRFLAERTGGTYSTLKVQPAELEDSGVYFCASSQDAAASTGEKLFFGSGTQLSVL.

The chain joins TRBV20-1 to TRBJ2-3; TRBD2 matches 8 bases. The germline V gene encodes CDR1 DFQATT and CDR2 SNEGSKA (reference sequence). J gave up 0 bases and V 6 bases, and 5 bases lay outside the gene matches. This CDR3 is 14 amino acids long. The CDR3 bases are TGCAGTGCCACACTAGCGGTTAGCACAGATACGCAGTATTTT. This codes for CSATLAVSTDTQYF.

Of note for this clonotype: A much larger clone differs by one base, so this may be a read error. The J gene is TRBJ1-2, the V gene TRBV4-3, with D perhaps matching TRBD1 (6 bases). Germline V CDR1 and CDR2: LGHNA, YSLEER. This CDR3 has 15 amino acids. CDR3 region: CVSSQEGEVDYGYTF. The CDR3 coding sequence is TGCGTCAGCAGCCAAGAGGGGGAGGTAGACTATGGCTACACCTTC.

This sequence joins TRBV7-9 and TRBJ1-2; D possibly corresponds to TRBD1 (5 bases). Germline V gives CDR1 SEHNR, CDR2 FQNEAQ (reference sequence). Trimming took off 1 base at V and 6 bases at J, with 12 bases between the two ends. This CDR3 spans 14 amino acids. The CDR3 reads CASSLGVGAHGYTF. The CDR3 DNA reads TGTGCCAGCAGCTTAGGAGTAGGGGCTCATGGCTACACCTTC.

This chain uses TRBV11-1 with TRBJ1-4; no clear D gene. Germline V gene sequence: CDR1 SGHAT, CDR2 FQDESV (reference sequence). The CDR3 is 13 amino acids. The ends were cut back, 5 bases at V and 5 bases at J, with 9 bases in the middle. The CDR3 loop is CASSERRNEKLFF. The DNA for the CDR3 is TGTGCCAGCAGCGAGCGAAGGAATGAAAAACTGTTTTTT.

A word on this clonotype: One junction end does not reproduce the germline sequence, and a read error may be involved. This rearrangement joins TRBV7-9 to TRBJ1-2; D remains ambiguous. The CDR3 loop spans 12 amino acids. The V gene's germline CDR1 is SEHNR and CDR2 FQNEAQ (reference sequence). The CDR3 bases are TGTACCAGCAGCGCGGCTAACTATGGCTACACCTTC. Translated, it gives CTSSAANYGYTF.

This clonotype has just a few counts. The chain employs TRBV7-2 and TRBJ2-6; D is undetermined. This CDR3 has 19 residues. Germline V gene lookup returns CDR1 SGHTA and CDR2 FQGNSA. Between the trimmed V and J ends, which lost 3 bases and 3 bases, there was a span of 21 bases. The CDR3 loop reads CASSFARTSPLSGANVLTF. The CDR3, as DNA: TGTGCCAGCAGCTTCGCCCGGACGAGCCCCCTCAGTGGGGCCAACGTCCTGACTTTC.

This clonotype was observed at least ten times. The V gene is TRBV5-1, the J gene TRBJ2-7, with D possibly being TRBD1 (5 bases). V was trimmed by 2 bases and J by 2 bases, leaving 11 bases between them. This CDR3 comprises 14 residues. CDR1 and CDR2 (germline): SGHRS, YFSETQ. CDR3 protein: CASSLQDGPYEQYF. DNA for the CDR3: TGCGCCAGCAGCTTACAGGACGGACCCTACGAGCAGTACTTC. The full variable domain, rest sourced from reference TRBV5-1 and TRBJ2-7, is KAGVTQTPRYLIKTRGQQVTLSCSPISGHRSVSWYQQTPGQGLQFLFEYFSETQRNKGNFPGRFSGRQFSNSRSEMNVSTLELGDSALYLCASSLQDGPYEQYFGPGTRLTVT.

In DNA, the CDR3 is TGCGCCAGCAGCCCGCTGGTCTTTGTTAGCGGGAGTACCTACGAGCAGTACTTC. Translated, it gives CASSPLVFVSGSTYEQYF. The chain couples TRBV4-3 to TRBJ2-5; 9 nucleotides line up with TRBD2. The tail of the sequence fits TRBJ2-7 better, so the J call may be wrong. Germline-derived CDR1 and CDR2 are LGHNA and YSLEER. The CDR3 has 18 residues.

This clonotype was detected a few times. The rearrangement uses TRBV7-7 and TRBJ2-3; no reliable D call. Germline assignment: CDR1 SSHAT and CDR2 FNYEAQ (reference sequence). Between the trimmed V and J ends, which lost 1 base and 2 bases, there was a span of 13 bases. The CDR3 length is 16 residues. The CDR3 here is CASSLVPESNTDTQYF. CDR3 DNA: TGTGCCAGCAGCTTAGTTCCCGAATCCAACACAGATACGCAGTATTTT.

This clonotype has only a few counts. The genes are TRBV5-1 and TRBJ2-5, with D maybe TRBD2 (7 bases). This CDR3 is built from 14 residues. V shed 2 bases and J shed 3 bases, with 11 bases lying between them. Germline V lookup: CDR1 SGHRS, CDR2 YFSETQ. Here the CDR3 DNA reads TGCGCCAGCAGCTTCGAGGGGGGGAAAGAGACCCAGTACTTC. It encodes CASSFEGGKETQYF.

In this sample, this clonotype turned up a few times. This chain links TRBV30 with TRBJ2-3, with D perhaps TRBD1 or TRBD2 (5 bases each). Per the germline V gene, CDR1 is GTSNPN and CDR2 is SVGIG (reference sequence). CDR3 length: 15 amino acids. The ends were cut back, 0 bases at V and 5 bases at J, with 15 bases in the middle. The DNA of the CDR3 is TGTGCCTGGAGTGTACTGGGGGAGAGGAAAGATACGCAGTATTTT. Translated: CAWSVLGERKDTQYF.

The V and J genes are TRBV20-1 and TRBJ2-1; TRBD2 matches at 12 bases. The CDR3 runs 16 residues. The V gene end was trimmed by 0 bases and the J gene end by 5 bases; junction bases not matched to a gene: 5. Germline lookup yields CDR1 DFQATT and CDR2 SNEGSKA (reference sequence). The CDR3 sequence is CSARDAGLAGHNEQFF. In DNA, the CDR3 is TGCAGTGCTAGAGACGCGGGACTAGCGGGCCACAATGAGCAGTTCTTC.

The chain has TRBV20-1 and TRBJ1-4; no clear D gene. The germline V gene encodes CDR1 DFQATT and CDR2 SNEGSKA (reference sequence). The CDR3 spans 17 residues. Trimming removed 7 bases at V and 0 bases at J, with 21 bases between. As DNA, the CDR3 is TGCAGTGTTCCGGGAACCGGAAGAGTTGCAACTAATGAAAAACTGTTTTTT. Translation gives CSVPGTGRVATNEKLFF.

V gene TRBV7-3 combines with J gene TRBJ2-3; tentative D call: TRBD2 (5 bases). From germline, CDR1 is SGHTA and CDR2 FQGTGA. V was trimmed by 5 bases and J by 0 bases, leaving 15 bases between them. This CDR3 region has 16 residues. The CDR3 here is CASSPTGWGSTDTQYF. The CDR3 DNA sequence: TGTGCCAGCAGCCCCACGGGATGGGGTAGCACAGATACGCAGTATTTT. The entire variable domain, with the rest obtained from reference TRBV7-3 and TRBJ2-3, is as follows: GAGVSQTPSNKVTEKGKYVELRCDPISGHTALYWYRQSLGQGPEFLIYFQGTGAADDSGLPNDRFFAVRPEGSVSTLKIQRTERGDSAVYLCASSPTGWGSTDTQYFGPGTRLTVL.

This clonotype was detected ten times or more. The J gene is TRBJ1-1, the V gene TRBV29-1; D unresolved. This CDR3 has 10 amino acids. The germline gives CDR1 SQVTM, CDR2 ANQGSEA. V shed 4 bases and J shed 2 bases, with 2 bases lying between them. CDR3 bases: TGCAGCGTTGCCAACACTGAAGCTTTCTTT. This gives the protein CSVANTEAFF. Drawing the rest from reference TRBV29-1 and TRBJ1-1, the complete variable domain is SAVISQKPSRDICQRGTSLTIQCQVDSQVTMMFWYRQQPGQSLTLIATANQGSEATYESGFVIDKFPISRPNLTFSTLTVSNMSPEDSSIYLCSVANTEAFFGQGTRLTVV.

The chain joins TRBV12-3 or TRBV12-4 to TRBJ1-4; D remains ambiguous. The V end lost 5 bases, the J end lost 10 bases, and 14 bases lay between the germline ends. The CDR3 covers 13 residues. CDR3 amino acids: CASSIPGQTKLFF. The CDR3 coding sequence is TGTGCCAGCAGTATACCGGGTCAGACAAAACTGTTTTTT.

This clonotype has more than one count but fewer than ten. The chain couples TRBV5-1 to TRBJ1-4; the D gene is possibly TRBD1 (6 bases). V gave up 0 bases and J gave up 10 bases, with 13 bases separating them. The V gene's germline CDR1 is SGHRS and CDR2 YFSETQ. The CDR3 length is 14 residues. CDR3 sequence: CASSLELQGGKLFF. The DNA of the CDR3 is TGCGCCAGCAGCTTGGAGTTACAGGGAGGAAAACTGTTTTTT.

The rearrangement joins TRBV10-3 to TRBJ2-1; 11 bases align to TRBD2. The CDR3 consists of 17 residues. V gave up 0 bases and J gave up 8 bases; unmatched junction bases: 9. Germline values: CDR1 ENHRY, CDR2 SYGVKD. In DNA, the CDR3 is TGTGCCATCAGTGAGTCCGATAGCGGGGGGGCGAACGATGAGCAGTTCTTC. This encodes CAISESDSGGANDEQFF.

In DNA form, the CDR3 reads TGTGCCAGCAGTCCGACGTACGGGACAGCTTATAGCAATCAGCCCCAGCATTTT. Translated, it gives CASSPTYGTAYSNQPQHF. The chain carries TRBV12-3 or TRBV12-4 and TRBJ1-5; 7 positions agree with TRBD1. Losses at the gene ends were 5 bases for V and 0 bases for J; bases not matched to a gene: 13. This CDR3 has 18 amino acids.

The V and J genes are TRBV9 and TRBJ2-1; D is perhaps TRBD2 (5 bases). Trimming pared 2 bases from V and 6 bases from J, leaving 15 bases between. Germline values: CDR1 SGDLS, CDR2 YYNGEE. The length of the CDR3 is 15 residues. CDR3 protein: CASSVMEAACNEQFF. The CDR3 DNA follows: TGTGCCAGCAGCGTGATGGAGGCGGCCTGCAATGAGCAGTTCTTC.

Many counts were recorded for this clonotype. The rearrangement joins TRBV14 to TRBJ2-7; no firm D call. V gave up 5 bases and J gave up 7 bases, with 9 bases separating them. Looked up from germline, CDR1 is SGHDN and CDR2 is FVKESK. The CDR3 contains 11 residues. The CDR3 region is CASSSWGEQYF. The CDR3 DNA follows: TGTGCCAGCAGCTCTTGGGGAGAGCAGTACTTC. The full variable domain, with the rest looked up from reference TRBV14 and TRBJ2-7, is EAGVTQFPSHSVIEKGQTVTLRCDPISGHDNLYWYRRVMGKEIKFLLHFVKESKQDESGMPNNRFLAERTGGTYSTLKVQPAELEDSGVYFCASSSWGEQYFGPGTRLTVT.

The rearrangement links TRBV21-1 to TRBJ1-1. TRBV21-1 is recorded as a pseudogene. The CDR3 loop spans 14 amino acids. In nucleotides, the CDR3 is TGCGCCAGCAGTAAAGCCTGGTGGGACGGCGAAGCTTTCTTT. Its protein is CASSKAWWDGEAFF.

This clonotype has only a few counts. This chain links TRBV20-1 with TRBJ2-5, with 13 bases lining up with TRBD2. The length of the CDR3 is 15 residues. The germline CDR1 and CDR2 sequences are DFQATT and SNEGSKA (reference sequence). V lost 6 bases, J lost 4 bases, and 8 bases stayed unmatched. This chain's CDR3 is CSARGLAGARETQYF. The CDR3 DNA reads as TGCAGTGCCCGCGGACTAGCGGGGGCCCGAGAGACCCAGTACTTC.

As to this clonotype: Germline and junction disagree at one end, which may indicate a read error. The chain is built from TRBV19 and TRBJ2-7; tentatively, D is TRBD1 (6 bases). This CDR3 region has 15 residues. The germline V gene encodes CDR1 LNHDA and CDR2 SQIVND (reference sequence). The CDR3 reads CASSIAPTGSHEQYF. In DNA, the CDR3 is TGTGCCAGTAGTATAGCTCCGACAGGCTCCCACGAGCAGTACTTC.

This clonotype was seen repeatedly, ten times or more. The rearrangement links TRBV7-2 to TRBJ2-3, with 11 nucleotides matching TRBD2. This CDR3 is 15 amino acids long. V lost 0 bases to trimming and J lost 4 bases; unmatched junction nucleotides: 0. Germline V gives CDR1 SGHTA, CDR2 FQGNSA. In nucleotides, the CDR3 is TGTGCCAGCAGCTTAGCTAGCGGGAGGGCAGATACGCAGTATTTT. Amino acids: CASSLASGRADTQYF.